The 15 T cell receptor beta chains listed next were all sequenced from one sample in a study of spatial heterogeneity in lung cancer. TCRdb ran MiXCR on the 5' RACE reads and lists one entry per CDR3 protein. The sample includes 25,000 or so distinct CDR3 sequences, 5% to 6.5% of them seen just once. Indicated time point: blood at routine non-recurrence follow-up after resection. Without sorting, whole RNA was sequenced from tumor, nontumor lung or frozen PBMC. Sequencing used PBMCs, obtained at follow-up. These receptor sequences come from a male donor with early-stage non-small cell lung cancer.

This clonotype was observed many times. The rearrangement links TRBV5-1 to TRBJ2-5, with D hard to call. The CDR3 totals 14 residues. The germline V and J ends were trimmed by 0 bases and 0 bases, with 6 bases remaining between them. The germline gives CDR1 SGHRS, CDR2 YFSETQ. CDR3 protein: CASSLVADQETQYF. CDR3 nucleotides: TGCGCCAGCAGCTTGGTGGCGGACCAAGAGACCCAGTACTTC.

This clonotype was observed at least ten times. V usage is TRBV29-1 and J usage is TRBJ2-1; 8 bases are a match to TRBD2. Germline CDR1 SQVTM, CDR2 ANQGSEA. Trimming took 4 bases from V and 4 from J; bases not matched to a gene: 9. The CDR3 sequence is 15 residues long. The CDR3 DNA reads TGCAGCGTTGGTGGCGGGAGGTCCCCTTACAATGAGCAGTTCTTC. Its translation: CSVGGGRSPYNEQFF.

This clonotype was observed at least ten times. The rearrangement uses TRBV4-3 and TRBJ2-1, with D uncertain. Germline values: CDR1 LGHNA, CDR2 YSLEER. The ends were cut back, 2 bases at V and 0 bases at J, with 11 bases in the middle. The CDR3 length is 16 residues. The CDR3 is CASSQLAGSSYNEQFF. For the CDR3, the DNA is TGCGCCAGCAGCCAATTGGCCGGAAGCTCCTACAATGAGCAGTTCTTC.

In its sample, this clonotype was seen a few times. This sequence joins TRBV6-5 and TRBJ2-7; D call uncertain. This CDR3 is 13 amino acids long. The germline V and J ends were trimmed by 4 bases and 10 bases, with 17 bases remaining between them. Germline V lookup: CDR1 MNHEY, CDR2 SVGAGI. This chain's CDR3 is CASSSSTGRNQYV. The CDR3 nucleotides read TGTGCCAGCAGTTCCTCGACTGGGCGGAACCAGTACGTC.

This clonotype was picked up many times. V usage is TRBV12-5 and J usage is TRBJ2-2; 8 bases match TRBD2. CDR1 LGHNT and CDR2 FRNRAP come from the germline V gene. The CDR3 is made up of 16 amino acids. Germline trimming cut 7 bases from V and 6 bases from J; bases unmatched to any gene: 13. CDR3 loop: CASAARTSGKAGELFF. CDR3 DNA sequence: TGTGCTAGTGCCGCCCGTACTAGCGGAAAGGCCGGGGAGCTGTTTTTT.

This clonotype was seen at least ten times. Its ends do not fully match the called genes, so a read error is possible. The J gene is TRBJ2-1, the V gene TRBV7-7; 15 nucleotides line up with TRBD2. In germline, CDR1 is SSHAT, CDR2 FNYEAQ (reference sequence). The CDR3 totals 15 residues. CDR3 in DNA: TGTGCTAGCAGCTACGGACTAGCGGGGGGGAATGAGCAGTTCTTC. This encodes CASSYGLAGGNEQFF.

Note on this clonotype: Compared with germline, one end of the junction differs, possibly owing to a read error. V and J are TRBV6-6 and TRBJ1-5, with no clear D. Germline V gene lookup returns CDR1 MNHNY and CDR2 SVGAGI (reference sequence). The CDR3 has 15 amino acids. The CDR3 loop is CAGRYPGGSVQPQHF. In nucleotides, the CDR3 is TGTGCCGGCAGGTATCCCGGAGGGTCGGTCCAGCCCCAGCATTTT.

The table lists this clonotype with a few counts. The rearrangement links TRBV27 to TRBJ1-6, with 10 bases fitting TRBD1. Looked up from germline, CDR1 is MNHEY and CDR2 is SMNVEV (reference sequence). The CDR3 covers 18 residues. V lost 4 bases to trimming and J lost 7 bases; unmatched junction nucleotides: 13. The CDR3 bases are TGTGCCAGCAGTTACGGGACAGGGGCTGCCTACTTGAATTCACCCCTCCACTTT. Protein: CASSYGTGAAYLNSPLHF.

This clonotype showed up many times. The DNA of the CDR3 is TGTGCCAGCAGTCCCGGACTAGCGGAAGAGACCCAGTACTTC. This encodes CASSPGLAEETQYF. The rearrangement uses TRBV6-2 or TRBV6-3 and TRBJ2-5; 10 nucleotides match TRBD2. This CDR3 is built from 14 residues. The germline CDR1 and CDR2 sequences are MNHEY and SVGEGT. The J segment lost 3 bases and the V segment lost 5 bases, leaving 3 bases of the junction unmatched.

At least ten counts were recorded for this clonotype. As DNA, the CDR3 is TGTGCCAGCAGTTTGACTAGCGGGAGTTGGGAGACCCAGTACTTC. It translates to CASSLTSGSWETQYF. The chain joins TRBV14 to TRBJ2-5, with 12 bases aligning to TRBD2. With V trimmed by 6 bases and J by 5 bases, 7 bases remained unmatched. The CDR3 runs 15 residues. Germline V gives CDR1 SGHDN, CDR2 FVKESK.

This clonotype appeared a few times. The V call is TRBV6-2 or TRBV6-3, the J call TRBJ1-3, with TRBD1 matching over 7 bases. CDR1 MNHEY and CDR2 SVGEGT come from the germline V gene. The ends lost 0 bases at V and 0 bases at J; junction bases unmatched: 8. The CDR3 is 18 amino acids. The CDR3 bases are TGTGCCAGCAGTTACTCTTTGGGACAGCAGACCTCTGGAAACACCATATATTTT. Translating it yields CASSYSLGQQTSGNTIYF.

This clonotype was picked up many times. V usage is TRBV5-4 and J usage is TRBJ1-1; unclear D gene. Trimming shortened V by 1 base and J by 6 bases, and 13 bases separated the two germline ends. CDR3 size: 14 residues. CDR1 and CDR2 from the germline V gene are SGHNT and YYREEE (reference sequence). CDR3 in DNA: TGTGCCAGCAGCTTGAATTGGGGTAAATCTGAAGCTTTCTTT. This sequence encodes CASSLNWGKSEAFF. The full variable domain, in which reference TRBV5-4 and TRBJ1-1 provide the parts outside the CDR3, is ETGVTQSPTHLIKTRGQQVTLRCSSQSGHNTVSWYQQALGQGPQFIFQYYREEENGRGNFPPRFSGLQFPNYSSELNVNALELDDSALYLCASSLNWGKSEAFFGQGTRLTVV.

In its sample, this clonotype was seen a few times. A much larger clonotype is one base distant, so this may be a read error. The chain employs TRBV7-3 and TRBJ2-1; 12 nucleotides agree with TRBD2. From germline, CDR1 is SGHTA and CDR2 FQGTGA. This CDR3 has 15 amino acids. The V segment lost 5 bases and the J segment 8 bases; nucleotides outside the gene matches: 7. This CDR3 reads CASSPSSGGADEQFF. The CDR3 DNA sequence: TGTGCCAGCAGCCCATCTAGCGGGGGGGCCGATGAGCAGTTCTTC.

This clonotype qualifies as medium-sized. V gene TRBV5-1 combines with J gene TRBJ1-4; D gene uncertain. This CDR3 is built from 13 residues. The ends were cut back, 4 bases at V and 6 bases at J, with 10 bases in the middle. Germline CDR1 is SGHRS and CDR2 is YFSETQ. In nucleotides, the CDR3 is TGCGCCAGCAGCACCGCCCCGGATGAAAAACTGTTTTTT. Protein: CASSTAPDEKLFF.

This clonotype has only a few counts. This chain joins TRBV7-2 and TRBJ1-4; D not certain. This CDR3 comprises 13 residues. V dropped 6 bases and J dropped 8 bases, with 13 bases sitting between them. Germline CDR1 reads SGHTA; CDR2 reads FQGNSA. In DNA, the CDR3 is TGTGCCAGCAGGCCGGGCCCCAAGGAAAAACTGTTTTTT. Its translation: CASRPGPKEKLFF.